Listed below are T cell receptor beta chains from one sample, sequenced in a study of blood T cell repertoires in COVID-19. Using immunoSEQ multiplex PCR, the repertoire was profiled, and TCRdb retains in-frame clones only, with some absent. The top ten clones hold under 6.5% of a sample with 70,000 to 75,000 clones, 90% of them seen once. Sequences were obtained from peripheral blood. These receptor sequences come from a young woman with acute or convalescent COVID-19. The CDR3 runs from the conserved cysteine through the conserved F or W. A D gene is named only where the DNA matches it firmly. Size is omitted from some rows. Given values are once, few, many or a class for expanded clones.

D gene | clone size | J gene | V gene | CDR3 DNA | CDR3 protein
- | - | TRBJ1-1 | TRBV14 | TGTGCCAGCAGCCCTCAGTTGAACACTGAAGCTTTCTTT | CASSPQLNTEAFF
TRBD1 | - | TRBJ1-4 | TRBV29-1 | TGCAGCGTTGCTGGACAGGGGGATGGCGAAAAACTGTTTTTT | CSVAGQGDGEKLFF
TRBD1 | once | TRBJ1-1 | TRBV3-1/TRBV3-2 | TGTGCCAGCAGTTACGGACAGGGATACGGTGAAGCTTTCTTT | CASSYGQGYGEAFF
- | once | TRBJ1-2 | TRBV28 | TGTGCCAGCAGTCCCTACAGGGTCGGAAGCCATGGCTACACCTTC | CASSPYRVGSHGYTF
- | - | TRBJ2-1 | TRBV29-1 | TGCAGCGTTGAAAGCCCCGGTTCGATTCGCTCCTACAATGAGCAGTTCTTC | CSVESPGSIRSYNEQFF
TRBD1 | - | TRBJ1-2 | TRBV6-6 | TGTGCCAGCAGAAGCCGGGACAGTCATTATGGCTACACCTTC | CASRSRDSHYGYTF
- | few | TRBJ2-7 | TRBV13 | TGTGCCAGCAGCCCTTCGCGGAGTTACGAGCAGTACTTC | CASSPSRSYEQYF
TRBD2 | - | TRBJ2-5 | TRBV30 | TGTGCCTGGACGGAAGGACTAGCGGGAGGGCCTGGAGAGACCCAGTACTTC | CAWTEGLAGGPGETQYF
TRBD1 | - | TRBJ2-7 | TRBV3-1/TRBV3-2 | TGTGCCAGCAGCCAAGGGACAGGGGAGTACGAGCAGTACTTC | CASSQGTGEYEQYF
- | - | TRBJ1-1 | TRBV10-2 | TGCGCCAGCAGTTCGTCCGAGGGGAACACTGAAGCTTTCTTT | CASSSSEGNTEAFF
- | - | TRBJ2-1 | TRBV7-8 | TGTGCCAGCAGCTTAGCCCAGCGGGTATCGAGCTCCTACAATGAGCAGTTCTTC | CASSLAQRVSSSYNEQFF
- | - | TRBJ1-1 | TRBV6-5 | TGTGCCAGCAGTTACTCCACGCCCGGCACTGAAGCTTTCTTT | CASSYSTPGTEAFF
- | - | TRBJ1-3 | TRBV20-1 | TGCAGTGCTAGTTGGGACAACTCTGGAAACACCATATATTTT | CSASWDNSGNTIYF
TRBD2 | - | TRBJ2-5 | TRBV7-8 | TGTGCCAGCAGCTCACTAGCGGGAGAGTTTACGACCCAGTACTTC | CASSSLAGEFTTQYF
- | - | TRBJ1-4 | TRBV28 | TGTGCCAGCTCGCGTATAGGCCAAGGGGGTGAAAAACTGTTTTTT | CASSRIGQGGEKLFF
- | - | TRBJ1-2 | TRBV15 | TGTGCCACCAGCAGAGATGGCAGCTATGGCTACACCTTC | CATSRDGSYGYTF
- | - | TRBJ2-5 | TRBV5-4 | TGTGCCAGCAGCGGATATAGTTATGGGGGGCAAGAGACCCAGTACTTC | CASSGYSYGGQETQYF
- | - | TRBJ1-1 | TRBV5-1 | TGCGCCAGCAGCCCCTCAGGTGGCACTGAAGCTTTCTTT | CASSPSGGTEAFF
TRBD1 | - | TRBJ1-1 | TRBV5-1 | TGCGCCAGCAGCACGGGACAGGTGAGCGAAGCTTTCTTT | CASSTGQVSEAFF
- | - | TRBJ2-4 | TRBV11-2 | TGTGCCAGCAGCTTAACCCGGAGGAGGGACATTCAGTACTTC | CASSLTRRRDIQYF
TRBD2 | - | TRBJ2-5 | TRBV3-1/TRBV3-2 | TGTGCCAGCAGCCAAGATGGGACTAGCGGCCAAGAGACCCAGTACTTC | CASSQDGTSGQETQYF
- | - | TRBJ1-1 | TRBV5-1 | TGCGCCAGCAAGGGGCAAATAAACACTGAAGCTTTCTTT | CASKGQINTEAFF
- | - | TRBJ2-7 | TRBV2 | TGTGCCAGCAGTCCTCCCCGGCGGGCCGTATCCTACGAGCAGTACTTC | CASSPPRRAVSYEQYF
- | - | TRBJ2-5 | TRBV11-2 | TGTGCCAGCAGCTTAGACAGGGGGACCCAGTACTTC | CASSLDRGTQYF
- | - | TRBJ1-2 | TRBV5-4 | TGTGCCAGCACCGCGAGTCTCAACTATGGCTACACCTTC | CASTASLNYGYTF
- | - | TRBJ1-3 | TRBV30 | TGTGCCTGGTCTCAAGGGGGAATTGACACCATATATTTT | CAWSQGGIDTIYF
TRBD1 | - | TRBJ2-7 | TRBV2 | TGTGCCAGTACCCCGGGACAGTCGGCCTACGAGCAGTACTTC | CASTPGQSAYEQYF
- | once | TRBJ1-6 | TRBV27 | TGTGCCAGCGGAACAGGGCTAGGGTCACCCCTCCACTTT | CASGTGLGSPLHF
TRBD1 | - | TRBJ1-5 | TRBV7-8 | TGTGCCAGCAGCGTAAACAGGGGGGGGAGTCAGCCCCAGCATTTT | CASSVNRGGSQPQHF
TRBD1 | - | TRBJ1-6 | TRBV5-1 | TGCGCCAGCAGCTTGGGTGGGACAGGGCGCGGTAATTCACCCCTCCACTTT | CASSLGGTGRGNSPLHF
TRBD1 | - | TRBJ1-2 | TRBV6-5 | TGTGCCAGCAGCAAATTGACAGGGGGCGGCTATGGCTACACCTTC | CASSKLTGGGYGYTF
TRBD1 | - | TRBJ2-1 | TRBV18 | TGTGCCAGCACAGGGGGCTGGAACAATGAGCAGTTCTTC | CASTGGWNNEQFF
TRBD2 | - | TRBJ2-7 | TRBV6-1 | TGTGCCAGCAGTGAACAGACTAGCGGGAAAGGCGAGCAGTACTTC | CASSEQTSGKGEQYF